This T cell receptor beta chain was identified during a study of T cells in Graves' hyperthyroidism and ophthalmopathy. Study at large: Peripheral blood was taken when the disease was first diagnosed, before any treatment began.

What was amplified from RNA transcripts were TCR beta CDR3 regions. HTBI primers drove first-round RT-PCR of the TCR CDR3. TCRdb redid the calling of the multiplex PCR reads with MiXCR, one entry per CDR3 protein. The sample lists more than 450,000 distinct CDR3 sequences, just under 20% occurring once. The V end lost 4 bases, the J end lost 3 bases, and 16 bases lay between the germline ends. Germline CDR1 SEHNR, CDR2 FQNEAQ (reference sequence). The CDR3 loop spans 15 amino acids. This clonotype was detected only a few times. Its antigen remains unidentified. Whole-study results and caveats: Ophthalmopathy was predicted by the model a median of approximately 6.6 months ahead of onset.

The specimen sequenced was blood. This clonotype was sampled from a man in his forties with Graves' ophthalmopathy. The rearrangement joins TRBV7-9 to TRBJ2-7; possibly TRBD1 for D (6 bases). The CDR3 coding sequence is TGTGCCAGCAGCTCCCCGACAGGATCGATCTACGAGCAGTACTTC. Protein: CASSSPTGSIYEQYF.